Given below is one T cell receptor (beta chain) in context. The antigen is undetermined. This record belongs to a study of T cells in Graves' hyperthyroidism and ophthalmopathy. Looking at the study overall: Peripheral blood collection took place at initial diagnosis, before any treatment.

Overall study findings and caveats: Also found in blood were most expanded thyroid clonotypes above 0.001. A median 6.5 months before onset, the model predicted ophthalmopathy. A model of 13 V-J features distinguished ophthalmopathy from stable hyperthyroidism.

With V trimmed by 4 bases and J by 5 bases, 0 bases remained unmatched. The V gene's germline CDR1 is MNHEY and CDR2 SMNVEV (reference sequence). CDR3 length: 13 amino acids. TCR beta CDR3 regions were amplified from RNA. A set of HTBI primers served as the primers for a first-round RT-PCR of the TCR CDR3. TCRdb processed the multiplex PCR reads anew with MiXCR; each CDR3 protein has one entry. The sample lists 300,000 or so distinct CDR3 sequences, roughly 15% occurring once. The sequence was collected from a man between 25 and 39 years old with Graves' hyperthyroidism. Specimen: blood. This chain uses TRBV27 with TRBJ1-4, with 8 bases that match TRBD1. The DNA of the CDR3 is TGTGCCAGCAGTTGGGACAGGAATGAAAAACTGTTTTTT. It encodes CASSWDRNEKLFF.